A selection of T cell receptor beta chains follows, all from one sample in a study of OX40 agonist ivuxolimab in advanced cancers. Clones were read by immunoSEQ multiplex PCR, and TCRdb kept only the in-frame ones, dropping some. The repertoire includes about 100,000 clones, approximately 94% of them detected once, and about 2% sits in the top ten. The sequences come from CD4+ or CD8+ T cells sorted from blood, collected in a trial of the OX40 agonist ivuxolimab. The receptors here all came from an adult with an advanced solid tumor such as melanoma, head and neck, liver or kidney cancer. The CDR3 runs from the conserved cysteine through the conserved F or W. Each record gives: V gene, J gene, clone size, D gene, CDR3 protein, CDR3 DNA. D genes are given only for firm matches. Only some rows state a clone size, as once, few, many or a class for expanded clones.

TRBV19,TRBJ2-1,.,.,CASSIGDRSSYNEQFF,TGTGCCAGTAGTATAGGAGACAGGAGCTCCTACAATGAGCAGTTCTTC
TRBV7-3,TRBJ1-1,.,.,CASSLIIGATEAFF,TGTGCCAGCAGCTTAATCATAGGGGCCACTGAAGCTTTCTTT
TRBV27,TRBJ2-7,once,TRBD1,CASSLGAGGYEQYF,TGTGCCAGCAGTTTAGGGGCAGGGGGCTACGAGCAGTACTTC
TRBV6-5,TRBJ2-7,.,.,CASQWGRGAYEQYF,TGTGCCAGCCAATGGGGCAGGGGGGCCTACGAGCAGTACTTC
TRBV6-6,TRBJ2-3,.,.,CASSYWGPSDTQYF,TGTGCCAGCAGTTACTGGGGACCCAGTGATACGCAGTATTTT
TRBV7-2,TRBJ1-4,.,TRBD1,CASSLAGGTDEKLFF,TGTGCCAGCAGCTTAGCGGGTGGGACAGATGAAAAACTGTTTTTT
TRBV19,TRBJ2-7,.,TRBD2,CASSSASGDSYEQYF,TGTGCCAGTAGTTCCGCTAGCGGGGACTCCTACGAGCAGTACTTC
TRBV9,TRBJ2-1,.,.,CASSSSGGTEYKFF,TGTGCCAGCAGCTCCTCCGGAGGGACGGAATATAAGTTCTTC
TRBV4-3,TRBJ2-3,.,TRBD1,CASSQGTGADTQYF,TGCGCCAGCAGCCAAGGGACAGGGGCAGATACGCAGTATTTT
TRBV27,TRBJ1-1,.,TRBD1,CASSLSGQGADTEAFF,TGTGCCAGCAGTTTATCGGGGCAGGGGGCCGACACTGAAGCTTTCTTT
TRBV15,TRBJ1-3,.,.,CATSLFSGNTIYF,TGTGCCACCAGTCTGTTCTCTGGAAACACCATATATTTT
TRBV27,TRBJ2-5,.,TRBD2,CASSVHSSGIFQETQYF,TGTGCCAGCAGTGTCCACTCTAGCGGGATATTTCAAGAGACCCAGTACTTC
TRBV28,TRBJ2-5,.,TRBD1,CASSLLAPGTAQETQYF,TGTGCCAGCAGTTTATTGGCCCCGGGGACAGCTCAAGAGACCCAGTACTTC
TRBV30,TRBJ2-7,.,.,CAWSVGTSVLEWQYF,TGTGCCTGGAGTGTGGGGACATCTGTCCTCGAATGGCAGTACTTC
TRBV11-2,TRBJ2-3,.,TRBD2,CASSPGLAGGTDTQYF,TGTGCCAGCAGCCCGGGACTAGCGGGAGGCACAGATACGCAGTATTTT
TRBV19,TRBJ2-3,.,.,CASSMGTLGTDTQYF,TGTGCCAGTAGTATGGGGACCTTGGGCACAGATACGCAGTATTTT
TRBV7-9,TRBJ1-2,once,.,CASSLGTGLPYGYTF,TGTGCCAGCAGCTTGGGGACCGGCCTACCGTATGGCTACACCTTC
TRBV27,TRBJ2-5,.,TRBD2,CATTSGGQTQYF,TGTGCCACCACTAGCGGGGGCCAGACCCAGTACTTC
TRBV9,TRBJ2-3,.,TRBD2,CASSVEGREPDTQYF,TGTGCCAGCAGCGTAGAGGGGCGGGAGCCAGATACGCAGTATTTT
TRBV27,TRBJ2-1,.,TRBD2,CAGRLAEGCGEQFF,TGTGCCGGCAGACTAGCGGAGGGCTGCGGTGAGCAGTTCTTC
TRBV5-5,TRBJ1-1,.,.,CASSSPRIMNTEAFF,TGTGCCAGCAGCTCTCCCAGGATCATGAACACTGAAGCTTTCTTT
TRBV4-1,TRBJ1-1,.,TRBD1,CASSPGQMNTEAFF,TGCGCCAGCAGCCCGGGACAGATGAACACTGAAGCTTTCTTT
TRBV29-1,TRBJ2-7,once,TRBD1,CSASPGTGSYEQYF,TGCAGCGCCTCTCCCGGGACAGGGTCCTACGAGCAGTACTTC
TRBV7-3,TRBJ2-3,.,.,CASSLGSGDTQYF,TGTGCCAGCAGCTTGGGAAGCGGGGATACGCAGTATTTT
TRBV6-1,TRBJ1-6,.,.,CASSLLQGYNSPLHF,TGTGCCAGCAGTTTACTCCAGGGATATAATTCACCCCTCCACTTT